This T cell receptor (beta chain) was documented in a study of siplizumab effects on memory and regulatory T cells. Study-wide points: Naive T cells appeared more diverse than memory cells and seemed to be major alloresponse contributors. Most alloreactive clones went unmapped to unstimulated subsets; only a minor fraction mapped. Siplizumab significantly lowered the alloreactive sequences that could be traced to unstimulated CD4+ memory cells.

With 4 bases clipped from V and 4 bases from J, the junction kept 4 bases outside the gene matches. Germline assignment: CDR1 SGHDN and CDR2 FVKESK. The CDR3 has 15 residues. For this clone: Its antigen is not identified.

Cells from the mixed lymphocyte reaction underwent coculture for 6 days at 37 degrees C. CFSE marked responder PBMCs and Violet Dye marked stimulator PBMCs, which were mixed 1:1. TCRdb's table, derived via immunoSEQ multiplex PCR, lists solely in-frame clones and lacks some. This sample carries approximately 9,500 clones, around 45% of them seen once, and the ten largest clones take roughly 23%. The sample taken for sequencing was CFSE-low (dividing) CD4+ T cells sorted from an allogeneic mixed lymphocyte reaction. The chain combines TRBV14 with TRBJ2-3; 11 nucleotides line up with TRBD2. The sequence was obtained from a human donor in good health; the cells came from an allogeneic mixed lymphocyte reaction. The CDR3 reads CASSPSGRRADTQYF. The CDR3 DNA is TGTGCCAGCAGCCCTAGCGGGAGGAGGGCAGATACGCAGTATTTT.